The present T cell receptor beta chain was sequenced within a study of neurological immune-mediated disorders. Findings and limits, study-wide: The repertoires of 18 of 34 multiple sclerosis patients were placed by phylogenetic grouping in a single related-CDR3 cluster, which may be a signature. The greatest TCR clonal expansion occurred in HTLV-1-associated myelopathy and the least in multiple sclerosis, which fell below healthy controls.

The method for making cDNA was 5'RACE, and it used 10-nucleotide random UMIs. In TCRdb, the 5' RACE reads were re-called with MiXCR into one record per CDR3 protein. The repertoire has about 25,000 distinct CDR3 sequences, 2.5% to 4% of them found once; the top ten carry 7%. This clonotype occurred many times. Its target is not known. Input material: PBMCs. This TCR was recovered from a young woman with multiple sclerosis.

The CDR3 coding sequence is TGTGCCAGCAGCTTAAGGGGACAGTTAACAACTAATGAAAAACTGTTTTTT. Translated, it gives CASSLRGQLTTNEKLFF. V is TRBV7-2 and J is TRBJ1-4; 7 bases align to TRBD1. The V and J ends lost 2 bases and 0 bases, in that order; junction bases with no gene match: 6. Germline CDR1 is SGHTA and CDR2 is FQGNSA. CDR3 size: 17 residues.